This T cell receptor (beta chain) was documented in a study of CD8 T cells in ankylosing spondylitis. From the 5' RACE reads, TCRdb called clonotypes with MiXCR, one entry per CDR3 protein. The sample includes around 120,000 distinct CDR3 sequences, approximately 9.7% seen only once; the top ten take about 3.3%. This clonotype was observed at least ten times. The CDR3 extends over 16 amino acids. V lost 4 bases to trimming and J lost 5 bases; unmatched junction nucleotides: 8. Germline CDR1 is SGHTA and CDR2 is FQGTGA. Sample: blood, either unsorted or a sorted T cell fraction (not recorded which). This sequence originates from a male donor with ankylosing spondylitis or in good health (not recorded which). The chain carries TRBV7-3 and TRBJ2-3; 11 positions match TRBD2. In DNA form, the CDR3 reads TGTGCCAGCAGCTCTAAATTAGCGGGAGGGCAAGATACGCAGTATTTT. It codes for CASSSKLAGGQDTQYF.